Listed below are T cell receptor beta chains from one sample, sequenced in a study of CD8 T cells in Susac syndrome. TCRdb re-analysed the immunoSEQ multiplex PCR reads in MiXCR, keeping a single row per CDR3 protein. Counted here are 200,000 to 250,000 distinct CDR3 sequences, approximately 90% occurring once; the ten biggest clones make up around 0.15%. Sequences were obtained from CD8+ T cells from PBMCs. The origin of the receptors is a human donor with multiple sclerosis. Each CDR3 is given with its conserved first and last residue. A D gene is named only where the DNA matches it firmly. The size of a clone is reported for some rows only, either as once, few or many, or as a class for expanded clones.

cdr3_length clone_size j_call d_call v_call cdr3_nt cdr3_aa
17 - TRBJ1-2 - TRBV6-2/TRBV6-3 TGTGCCAGCAGTTACTTGCAGGGGATTCTAGCTAACTATGGCTACACCTTC CASSYLQGILANYGYTF
14 - TRBJ2-7 - TRBV10-2 TGCGCCAGCAAGGCGACTAGTGATTACCACGAGCAGTACTTC CASKATSDYHEQYF
17 once TRBJ2-3 - TRBV15 TGTGCCACCAGCAACTTTCGACTAGTCTCTAGCACAGATACGCAGTATTTT CATSNFRLVSSTDTQYF
18 - TRBJ2-6 - TRBV3-1 TGTGCCAGCAGCCAACCCCCAGGAACTACCTCTGGGGCCAACGTCCTGACTTTC CASSQPPGTTSGANVLTF
13 - TRBJ2-1 TRBD2 TRBV7-2 TGTGCCAGCAGCTTAGCGGGAGGGCATGAGCAGTTCTTC CASSLAGGHEQFF
11 - TRBJ1-1 - TRBV30 TGTGCCTGGAGACGGGGTATTGAAGCTTTCTTT CAWRRGIEAFF
13 - TRBJ2-7 - TRBV6-2/TRBV6-3 TGTGCCAGCAGTTATACGGAGCGGGACGAGCAGTACTTC CASSYTERDEQYF
13 once TRBJ2-5 - TRBV11-2 TGTGCCAGCAGCTTCCACCGACAAGAGACCCAGTACTTC CASSFHRQETQYF
15 - TRBJ2-3 - TRBV7-8 TGTGCCAGCAGCTTAGCGAAGTCCCGCACAGATACGCAGTATTTT CASSLAKSRTDTQYF
14 - TRBJ2-5 TRBD1 TRBV6-1 TGTGCCAGCGCCTCCGGGACAGGGACTACCGCCCAGTACTTC CASASGTGTTAQYF
13 - TRBJ2-7 - TRBV27 TGTGCCAGCAGTTTATCAAATCCCTACGAGCAGTACTTC CASSLSNPYEQYF
15 - TRBJ2-7 TRBD2 TRBV11-2 TGTGCCAGCAGCCCGACTAGCGGGAGTTCCTACGAGCAGTACTTC CASSPTSGSSYEQYF
17 - TRBJ1-2 - TRBV19 TGTGCCACTCCCTCCCTCACCCTTAAGCGGGACGACTATGGCTACACCTTC CATPSLTLKRDDYGYTF
14 - TRBJ1-5 TRBD1 TRBV30 TGTGCCTGGCACCCCGGACAGGGGACTCAGCCCCAGCATTTT CAWHPGQGTQPQHF
15 - TRBJ1-5 - TRBV19 TGTGCCAGTAGTTCCGCAAGTGGCAGGGTTCAGCCCCAGCATTTT CASSSASGRVQPQHF
13 - TRBJ2-7 - TRBV7-9 TGTGCCAGCAGCTTAGGTAGTGGCTACGAGCAGTACTTC CASSLGSGYEQYF
17 - TRBJ2-5 TRBD2 TRBV3-1 TGTGCCAGCAGCCAAGCCGTGGCTAGCGGGTGGGGAGAGACCCAGTACTTC CASSQAVASGWGETQYF
14 - TRBJ2-7 - TRBV28 TGTGCCACCACCCGGGACATCCTCTCCTACGAGCAGTACTTC CATTRDILSYEQYF
13 - TRBJ1-6 - TRBV30 TGTGCCTGGATGCCGGGTGGTAATTCACCCCTCCACTTT CAWMPGGNSPLHF
13 - TRBJ2-7 TRBD1 TRBV12-5 TGTGCTAGTGGTTCACAGGGGGCCCACGAGCAGTACTTC CASGSQGAHEQYF
16 - TRBJ2-7 TRBD1 TRBV13 TGTGCCAGCAGCGGCACCGGGACAGGGAGCCCCTACGAGCAGTACTTC CASSGTGTGSPYEQYF
16 - TRBJ2-3 TRBD2 TRBV9 TGTGCCAGCAGGGACACTAGCGGGGGAGCACCAGATACGCAGTATTTT CASRDTSGGAPDTQYF
13 once TRBJ1-1 TRBD1 TRBV5-6 TGTGCCAGCAGCTTCCTCACAGGGGATGAAGCTTTCTTT CASSFLTGDEAFF